Listed below are T cell receptor beta chains from one sample, sequenced in a study of T cell repertoires in cytomegalovirus infection. MiXCR, run by TCRdb on the reads, gives a single entry per CDR3 protein. The sample lists more than 150,000 distinct CDR3 sequences, 15% to 20% occurring once. Sequences were obtained from PBMCs. The source of these receptors is a human donor in good health (CMV status not recorded). Some clones in this sample may be carry-over from other donors' samples. The CDR3 runs from the conserved cysteine through the conserved F or W. The D gene is left open where the match is weak. A clone size is listed for some rows: how often the clone was seen (once, few, many), or a class if it is expanded.

d_gene,abundance,j_gene,v_gene,CDR3nt,CDR3aa
NA,NA,TRBJ1-2,TRBV7-9,TGTGCCAGCAGCCCGGCAGGGGCGAAAAGCTATGGCTACACCTTC,CASSPAGAKSYGYTF
NA,many,TRBJ1-3,TRBV29-1,TGCAGCGTTGCCAGCTCTGGAAACACCATATATTTT,CSVASSGNTIYF
NA,few,TRBJ2-5,TRBV4-1,TGCGCCAGCAGCCAAGATCCGGGATCCCCGGGGGAGACCCAGTACTTC,CASSQDPGSPGETQYF
NA,few,TRBJ2-5,TRBV14,TGTGCCAGCAACCCGACTTTCTCCGGCCCCCAGTACTTC,CASNPTFSGPQYF
TRBD1,many,TRBJ1-5,TRBV7-9,TGTGCCAGCAGCTTAGGGACAGGGAATGATGGCAATCAGCCCCAGCATTTT,CASSLGTGNDGNQPQHF
NA,NA,TRBJ1-2,TRBV19,TGTGCCAGTAAACAAAGGCCGGGGAACTATGGCTACACCTTC,CASKQRPGNYGYTF
NA,many,TRBJ2-5,TRBV6-5,TGTGCCAGCAGTTACTCGTTCGCAGGTCAAGAGACCCAGTACTTC,CASSYSFAGQETQYF
TRBD1,NA,TRBJ1-2,TRBV5-1,TGCGCCAGCAGCCCCGGAGGCGGGGGACAGCTCAACTATGGCTACACCTTC,CASSPGGGGQLNYGYTF
NA,NA,TRBJ1-5,TRBV19,TGTGCCAGTCTAGCCCCAGGACTAACACGGGCCCAGCATTTT,CASLAPGLTRAQHF
NA,NA,TRBJ2-1,TRBV18,TGTGCCAGCTCCGCCTCAGGCCGGGGGAAAGTTAGGAATGAGCAGTTCTTC,CASSASGRGKVRNEQFF
TRBD1,few,TRBJ1-1,TRBV29-1,TGCAGCGTTGAAGGGGACAGCTCTGAAGCTTTCTTT,CSVEGDSSEAFF
TRBD2,NA,TRBJ2-1,TRBV24-1,TGTGCCACCAGTGATTACCGGGACTATCGTGAGCAGTTCTTC,CATSDYRDYREQFF
NA,NA,TRBJ2-5,TRBV7-2,TGTGCCAGCAGCTTCCTGCAGCGGGCGAGGGAGACCCAGTACTTC,CASSFLQRARETQYF
NA,many,TRBJ2-7,TRBV12-3/TRBV12-4,TGTGCCAGCAGTATAGCCCGTGGGCGGCCCTACGAGCAGTACTTC,CASSIARGRPYEQYF
NA,NA,TRBJ2-6,TRBV29-1,TGCAGCGTTGAAGCCCGGGGGGCGGCCCTAGACTCTGGGGCCAACGTCCTGACTTTC,CSVEARGAALDSGANVLTF
TRBD2,NA,TRBJ2-1,TRBV25-1,TGTGCCAGCAGTGCAGAATCCGGGACTAGCGGCAGCAATGAGCAGTTCTTC,CASSAESGTSGSNEQFF
TRBD2,NA,TRBJ2-1,TRBV27,TGTGCCAGCAGTCCGGCGGGAGCTAGCGGGAGCCCCTACAATGAGCAGTTCTTC,CASSPAGASGSPYNEQFF
TRBD2,NA,TRBJ2-1,TRBV29-1,TGCAGCGCCCGTTGGGGGGGGGATTACAATGAGCAGTTCTTC,CSARWGGDYNEQFF
NA,NA,TRBJ2-5,TRBV7-3,TGTGCCAGCAGCCCCTCGTTGGAACAGGCCCAGTACTTC,CASSPSLEQAQYF
TRBD2,NA,TRBJ2-5,TRBV2,TGTGCCAGCAGTGGGGCAGGCGGGGGGGCCCCAGAGACCCAGTACTTC,CASSGAGGGAPETQYF
NA,few,TRBJ1-6,TRBV20-1,TGCAGTGCTAGAGATCGTATGGGGCAGAATTCACCCCTCCACTTT,CSARDRMGQNSPLHF
NA,NA,TRBJ1-1,TRBV29-1,TGCAGCGTTGCTAAGGGACGAGGTTACACTGAAGCTTTCTTT,CSVAKGRGYTEAFF
NA,many,TRBJ2-6,TRBV28,TGTGCCAGCAGTTTCGGAAGTGAGGCTGGGGCCAACGTCCTGACTTTC,CASSFGSEAGANVLTF
NA,many,TRBJ2-7,TRBV10-3,TGTGCCATCAGTGACCCTGGGCGGTCTTCCTACGAGCAGTACTTC,CAISDPGRSSYEQYF
TRBD1,many,TRBJ2-6,TRBV7-9,TGTGCCAGCAGCTTGACAGGGGCGATAAGCTCTGGGGCCAACGTCCTGACTTTC,CASSLTGAISSGANVLTF
NA,many,TRBJ1-1,TRBV7-2,TGTGCCAGCAGCTCACAGGGTTTGAACACTGAAGCTTTCTTT,CASSSQGLNTEAFF
TRBD2,NA,TRBJ2-1,TRBV19,TGTGCCTGCTCGCGGGGGAGGAGTGAGCAGTTCTTC,CACSRGRSEQFF
NA,NA,TRBJ2-5,TRBV30,TGTGCCTGGAGTGTAAAAGAGACCCAGTACTTC,CAWSVKETQYF
NA,few,TRBJ2-7,TRBV10-3,TGTGCCATCAGTGGAGCAGGGGAGCCCTACGAGCAGTACTTC,CAISGAGEPYEQYF
NA,NA,TRBJ1-1,TRBV25-1,TGTGCCAGCAGTGAAGGGGTGGCCCTTACTGAAGCTTTCTTT,CASSEGVALTEAFF
NA,many,TRBJ2-1,TRBV7-2,TGTGCCAGCAGCTTAGCTCAGGGAACCTACAATGAGCAGTTCTTC,CASSLAQGTYNEQFF
TRBD1,many,TRBJ1-2,TRBV12-3/TRBV12-4,TGTGCCAGCAGGGGGGACAGGGATGGATATGGCTACACCTTC,CASRGDRDGYGYTF
NA,NA,TRBJ1-1,TRBV19,TGTGCCAGTAGTGTCAGGGGTAGCACTGAAGCTTTCTTT,CASSVRGSTEAFF
NA,few,TRBJ1-1,TRBV19,TGTGCCAGTAGTATGGCAGGGGCTTTATCGGCTTTCTTT,CASSMAGALSAFF
TRBD2,NA,TRBJ2-7,TRBV20-1,TGCAGTGCTAGTTCTAGCGGGAGGGCCGGGGAGCAGTACTTC,CSASSSGRAGEQYF
NA,NA,TRBJ1-4,TRBV19,TGTGCCAGTAGTATTGCTCAGAGGTGGACTAATGAAAAACTGTTTTTT,CASSIAQRWTNEKLFF
TRBD1,many,TRBJ1-5,TRBV7-2,TGTGCCAGCAGCCTAGGGGGCACCGGGACAGAGTTTCAGCCCCAGCATTTT,CASSLGGTGTEFQPQHF
NA,few,TRBJ2-7,TRBV12-3/TRBV12-4,TGTGCCAGCGGGCTGGGACGATCCTACGAGCAGTACTTC,CASGLGRSYEQYF
TRBD1,many,TRBJ2-5,TRBV7-2,TGTGCCAGCAGCTTAGTACCCACAGGGGTCGGTCAAGAGACCCAGTACTTC,CASSLVPTGVGQETQYF
NA,many,TRBJ1-1,TRBV12-3/TRBV12-4,TGTGCCAGCAGTCACAGGGTAGTGACTGAAGCTTTCTTT,CASSHRVVTEAFF
TRBD1,once,TRBJ1-4,TRBV6-6,TGTGCCAGCAGGGACAGGGGGCGAGAAAAACTGGTTTTT,CASRDRGREKLVF
NA,few,TRBJ2-5,TRBV10-3,TGTGCCATCAGTGAGTCGATCGGGCAGGGGACCCAAGAGACCCAGTACTTC,CAISESIGQGTQETQYF
TRBD2,NA,TRBJ2-1,TRBV6-2/TRBV6-3,TGTGCCAGCAGTTCCTCTAGGATAGCGGGAGTAGTAGGTGAGCAGTTCTTC,CASSSSRIAGVVGEQFF